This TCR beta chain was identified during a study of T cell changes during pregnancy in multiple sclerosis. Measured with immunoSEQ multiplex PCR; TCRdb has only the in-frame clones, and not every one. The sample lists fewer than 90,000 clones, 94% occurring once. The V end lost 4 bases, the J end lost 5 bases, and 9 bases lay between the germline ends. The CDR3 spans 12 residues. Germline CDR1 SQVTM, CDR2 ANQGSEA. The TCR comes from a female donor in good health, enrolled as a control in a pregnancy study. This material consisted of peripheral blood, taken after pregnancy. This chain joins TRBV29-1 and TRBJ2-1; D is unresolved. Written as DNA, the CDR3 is TGCAGCGTTGGTTTTCAGGACAATGAGCAGTTCTTC. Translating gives CSVGFQDNEQFF.